The clone carrying this TCR beta chain occurred many times. Its specificity is not known. This record comes from a study of T cells in Graves' hyperthyroidism and ophthalmopathy. Investigators excluded patients with uncontrolled infection, other autoimmune disease, pregnancy or lactation. TCR beta CDR3 region amplification was performed from RNA transcripts. First-round RT-PCR targeting the TCR CDR3 was performed with the HTBI primer set. TCRdb independently ran MiXCR on the multiplex PCR reads; one entry per CDR3 protein. The table includes around 600,000 distinct CDR3 sequences, roughly 45% detected once. CDR3 length: 13 amino acids. V trimming: 4 bases; J trimming: 5 bases; junction bases outside the gene matches: 4. Looked up from germline, CDR1 is SEHNR and CDR2 is FQNEAQ (reference sequence). Study findings and constraints: Most clonotypes that expanded in the thyroid above 0.001 also showed up in blood.

The chain employs TRBV7-9 and TRBJ1-2, with 7 bases lining up with TRBD1. The sequence derives from an adult man with Graves' disease, either hyperthyroidism or ophthalmopathy (not recorded which). Sequencing was done on a sample of peripheral blood or thyroid tissue (not recorded which). The DNA of the CDR3 is TGTGCCAGCAGCTCCAAGACAGGGTATGGCTACACCTTC. Encoded protein: CASSSKTGYGYTF.